This T cell receptor (beta chain) was sequenced during a study of Graves' ophthalmopathy and Graves' hyperthyroidism. This clonotype showed up many times. No antigen is known for it. The study's findings and limits: Predictions made by the model for ophthalmopathy progression reached roughly 64% sensitivity and roughly 79% specificity.

Germline V lookup: CDR1 DFQATT, CDR2 SNEGSKA (reference sequence). Trimming cost V 0 bases and J 5 bases, with 19 bases left between them. CDR3 size: 16 residues. Where ophthalmopathy was absent within 18 months of follow-up, hyperthyroidism was stable. PBMCs were density-gradient isolated from approximately 10 ml fresh blood. Amplifying from RNA transcripts, the study obtained TCR beta CDR3 regions. HTBI-primed RT-PCR formed the first round, and a multiplex PCR formed the second. TCRdb re-analysed the multiplex PCR reads in MiXCR, keeping a single row per CDR3 protein. The sample shows about 620,000 distinct CDR3 sequences, 20% to 25% of them seen only once.

This chain uses TRBV20-1 with TRBJ2-5; D is possibly TRBD2 (7 bases). The clonotype comes from a woman aged 18 to 35 with stable Graves' hyperthyroidism. Some clones in this sample may be carry-over from other donors' samples. Specimen: peripheral blood. CDR3 DNA sequence: TGCAGTGCTAGAGATACTTTGGGGGGGGGCGTGGAGACCCAGTACTTC. This codes for CSARDTLGGGVETQYF.